The 24 T cell receptor beta chains given below trace back to one sample, sequenced in a study of shared T cell receptors in the human thymus. The protocol was immunoSEQ multiplex PCR, while the TCRdb copy is restricted to in-frame clones and leaves out a portion. The table includes hundreds of thousands of clones, roughly 90% detected once. These same records also appear under a second study, on human thymus T cells.

Sample: thymocytes. These receptors were obtained from a boy under three years old with a congenital heart defect.

The V and J genes are TRBV4-3 and TRBJ2-1; TRBD2 agrees at 7 bases. The CDR3 runs 14 residues. The V segment lost 0 bases and the J segment 10 bases; nucleotides outside the gene matches: 6. Germline CDR1 LGHNA, CDR2 YSLEER. CDR3 bases: TGCGCCAGCAGCCAAGATGAGGTAGCGGGCGAGCAGTTCTTC. Translation: CASSQDEVAGEQFF.

The sample holds one count of this clone. CDR3 residues: CASSAPTTGRGGYTF. The CDR3 bases are TGTGCCAGCAGCGCCCCGACTACAGGGAGGGGTGGCTACACCTTC. The V call is TRBV5-6, the J call TRBJ1-2; perhaps TRBD1 as D (6 bases). Per germline, CDR1 SGHDT and CDR2 YYEEEE. Between the trimmed V and J ends, which lost 4 bases and 7 bases, there was a span of 20 bases. CDR3 size: 15 residues.

This clone was seen more than once but under ten times. This same CDR3 is encoded by further DNA sequences in the sample. This rearrangement joins TRBV5-1 to TRBJ2-7, with 9 bases that match TRBD1. The CDR3 consists of 14 residues. Germline CDR1 reads SGHRS; CDR2 reads YFSETQ. V lost 0 bases, J lost 2 bases, and 0 bases stayed unmatched. CDR3 in DNA: TGCGCCAGCAGCTTGGGACAGGGGGCCTACGAGCAGTACTTC. Protein sequence: CASSLGQGAYEQYF.

This sequence joins TRBV4-1 and TRBJ2-7; the D gene is possibly TRBD2 (7 bases). The CDR3 length is 12 residues. Trimming removed 5 bases at V and 6 bases at J, with 11 bases between. Germline loops: CDR1 MGHRA, CDR2 YSYEKL. The CDR3 DNA reads as TGCGCCAGCAGCTGGGGGGGCGGCGAGCAGTACTTC. Translating gives CASSWGGGEQYF.

The rearrangement joins TRBV29-1 to TRBJ1-2; D unclear. From germline, CDR1 is SQVTM and CDR2 ANQGSEA. The CDR3 runs to 17 residues. V was trimmed by 6 bases and J by 5 bases, leaving 28 bases between them. Written as DNA, the CDR3 is TGCAGCGTCGGAGATCGTAGCGGGCGCCAGTTGGATTATGGCTACACCTTC. Its translation: CSVGDRSGRQLDYGYTF.

This clone was seen a few times. Written as DNA, the CDR3 is TGTGCCACCAGCAGAGATGGGCCAGGGAACACTGAAGCTTTCTTT. Translated: CATSRDGPGNTEAFF. The V call is TRBV15, the J call TRBJ1-1; no clear D gene. Looked up from germline, CDR1 is LNHNV and CDR2 is YYDKDF (reference sequence). The ends were cut back, 0 bases at V and 1 base at J, with 9 bases in the middle. CDR3 size: 15 residues.

Only one count was recorded for this clone. The genes are TRBV28 and TRBJ2-5, with 10 bases lining up with TRBD2. Germline V CDR1 and CDR2: MDHEN, SYDVKM. J gave up 4 bases and V 6 bases, and 5 bases lay outside the gene matches. The CDR3 spans 14 residues. CDR3 in amino acids: CASRPIAGGETQYF. In DNA form, the CDR3 reads TGTGCCAGCAGGCCTATAGCGGGAGGAGAGACCCAGTACTTC.

The chain is built from TRBV18 and TRBJ1-1; D ambiguous. Looked up from germline, CDR1 is KGHSH and CDR2 is LQKENI. Trimming removed 3 bases from V and 1 base from J, with 21 bases in between. This CDR3 is built from 18 residues. The CDR3 here is CASSPEASTPHANTEAFF. In DNA, the CDR3 is TGTGCCAGCTCACCGGAGGCCAGTACCCCGCATGCGAACACTGAAGCTTTCTTT.

The chain links TRBV7-2 to TRBJ2-7, with 12 bases aligning to TRBD2. The CDR3 spans 18 residues. V lost 2 bases to trimming and J lost 0 bases; unmatched junction nucleotides: 8. Germline CDR1 is SGHTA and CDR2 is FQGNSA. CDR3 in amino acids: CASSLINRTSGVSYEQYF. CDR3 DNA: TGTGCCAGCAGCTTAATTAATCGGACTAGCGGGGTCTCCTACGAGCAGTACTTC.

This clone came up once. The CDR3 bases are TGTGCCAGCAGGATGGGACTGTCGTTTGCCGGGGAGCTGTTTTTT. Encoded protein: CASRMGLSFAGELFF. The chain links TRBV5-4 to TRBJ2-2, with D possibly TRBD2 on 6 matching bases. Germline values: CDR1 SGHNT, CDR2 YYREEE (reference sequence). The length of the CDR3 is 15 residues. V gave up 5 bases and J gave up 6 bases, with 17 bases separating them.

This chain links TRBV6-5 with TRBJ1-1; no clear D. Germline-derived CDR1 and CDR2 are MNHEY and SVGAGI. The CDR3 covers 13 residues. The V end was cut by 6 bases, the J end by 0 bases, with 8 bases between. The CDR3 DNA reads TGTGCCAGCAGCACTGATGTGAACACTGAAGCTTTCTTT. Protein: CASSTDVNTEAFF.

This clone was seen only once. This sequence joins TRBV18 and TRBJ1-5, with TRBD1 identical over 7 bases. J lost 2 bases, V lost 1 base, and 2 bases had no gene match. Germline V gene sequence: CDR1 KGHSH, CDR2 LQKENI. The CDR3 runs 15 residues. The CDR3 is CASSPHRGGNQPQHF. CDR3 bases: TGTGCCAGCTCACCACACAGGGGTGGCAATCAGCCCCAGCATTTT.

This clone was observed a single time. The chain has TRBV5-6 and TRBJ2-3, with TRBD2 matching 12 bases. Germline V gene data show CDR1 as SGHDT and CDR2 as YYEEEE. CDR3 length: 14 amino acids. After removal of 4 bases from V and 5 bases from J, the junction contained 2 bases not matched to a gene. CDR3 residues: CASSPSGRGDTQYF. CDR3 bases: TGTGCCAGCAGCCCTAGCGGGAGGGGAGATACGCAGTATTTT.

The chain employs TRBV27 and TRBJ2-7; 12 bases match TRBD2. Germline V gives CDR1 MNHEY, CDR2 SMNVEV (reference sequence). V dropped 3 bases and J dropped 6; count of bases not matched to a gene: 18. This CDR3 is 19 amino acids long. The CDR3 protein is CASSLVGTGRLAGVREQYF. The CDR3 DNA reads as TGTGCCAGCAGTTTGGTAGGGACAGGGAGACTAGCGGGAGTTCGCGAGCAGTACTTC.

This chain links TRBV18 with TRBJ1-2; 7 bases align to TRBD1. The CDR3 runs to 16 residues. V lost 5 bases, J lost 4 bases, and 13 bases stayed unmatched. Looked up from germline, CDR1 is KGHSH and CDR2 is LQKENI. The CDR3 coding sequence is TGTGCCAGCTCAACGTATGACAGGGACTGTACCTATGGCTACACCTTC. Its translation is CASSTYDRDCTYGYTF.

CDR3 residues: CASSWGGARSYNEQFF. In DNA, the CDR3 is TGTGCCAGCAGCTGGGGGGGAGCCCGCTCCTACAATGAGCAGTTCTTC. The chain has TRBV7-9 and TRBJ2-1, with 7 nucleotides matching TRBD2. This CDR3 comprises 16 residues. After removal of 4 bases from V and 0 bases from J, the junction contained 6 bases not matched to a gene. Germline V lookup: CDR1 SEHNR, CDR2 FQNEAQ (reference sequence).

This clone was counted only a few times. The rearrangement uses TRBV15 and TRBJ2-2; tentatively, D is TRBD1 (5 bases). In germline, CDR1 is LNHNV, CDR2 YYDKDF (reference sequence). The germline V and J ends were trimmed by 0 bases and 1 base, with 9 bases remaining between them. The CDR3 is 16 amino acids. CDR3 amino acids: CATSRDGQGNTGELFF. For the CDR3, the DNA is TGTGCCACCAGCAGAGATGGGCAGGGGAACACCGGGGAGCTGTTTTTT.

The chain joins TRBV4-3 to TRBJ2-1, with 11 nucleotides matching TRBD2. Germline V gives CDR1 LGHNA, CDR2 YSLEER. The CDR3 is made up of 15 amino acids. After removal of 5 bases from V and 8 bases from J, the junction contained 8 bases not matched to a gene. DNA for the CDR3: TGCGCCAGCAGCAACGGGACTAGCGGTTGCGATGAGCAGTTCTTC. This gives the protein CASSNGTSGCDEQFF.

The genes are TRBV27 and TRBJ2-7; tentatively, D is TRBD1 (5 bases). The CDR3 spans 13 residues. V shed 8 bases and J shed 3 bases, with 14 bases lying between them. Per the germline V gene, CDR1 is MNHEY and CDR2 is SMNVEV (reference sequence). CDR3 DNA: TGTGCCAGCGGGGCAGGGATGTACTACGAGCAGTACTTC. Translation: CASGAGMYYEQYF.

This chain connects TRBV6-4 to TRBJ2-1; 11 positions match TRBD2. This CDR3 has 16 amino acids. V lost 5 bases, J lost 10 bases, and 13 bases stayed unmatched. Germline values: CDR1 MRHNA, CDR2 SNTAGT. In DNA form, the CDR3 reads TGTGCCAGCAGTAGCACGTTAGCGGGAGGGCCGGGAGAGCAGTTCTTC. Protein: CASSSTLAGGPGEQFF.

As DNA, the CDR3 is TGTGCCAGCAGTCCCAGGGGGAGAGGGTCGTACAATGAGCAGTTCTTC. This codes for CASSPRGRGSYNEQFF. The chain links TRBV25-1 to TRBJ2-1; 7 nucleotides line up with TRBD1. Germline CDR1 MGHDK, CDR2 SYGVNS. The length of the CDR3 is 16 residues. J was trimmed by 4 bases and V by 5 bases; bases with no gene match: 11.

This clone was observed once. This chain uses TRBV28 with TRBJ2-3; TRBD2 matches 8 bases. Germline assignment: CDR1 MDHEN and CDR2 SYDVKM. The CDR3 covers 17 residues. J lost 3 bases, V lost 6 bases, and 14 bases had no gene match. For the CDR3, the DNA is TGTGCCAGCAGCCCCGGGGCTAGCGGGCGGCCGACAGATACGCAGTATTTT. The encoded protein is CASSPGASGRPTDTQYF. Complete variable domain (other parts from reference TRBV28 and TRBJ2-3): DVKVTQSSRYLVKRTGEKVFLECVQDMDHENMFWYRQDPGLGLRLIYFSYDVKMKEKGDIPEGYSVSREKKERFSLILESASTNQTSMYLCASSPGASGRPTDTQYFGPGTRLTVL.

The chain employs TRBV21-1 and TRBJ1-3; no check of the table's D call, TRBD1, against the DNA was made. TRBV21-1 represents a pseudogene. This CDR3 has 16 residues. The CDR3 spells CASSKNRPLSGNTIYF. CDR3 coding DNA: TGTGCCAGCAGCAAAAACAGACCACTCTCTGGAAACACCATATATTTT.

The J gene is TRBJ2-2, the V gene TRBV11-3; TRBD1 agrees at 12 bases. The CDR3 extends over 17 amino acids. V gave up 5 bases and J gave up 5 bases; unmatched junction bases: 9. Germline V lookup: CDR1 SGHNT, CDR2 YENEEA. The CDR3 here is CASSGGGTGGDTGELFF. In DNA, the CDR3 is TGTGCCAGCAGCGGGGGCGGGACAGGGGGCGATACCGGGGAGCTGTTTTTT. The full variable domain, with the rest looked up from reference TRBV11-3 and TRBJ2-2, is EAGVVQSPRYKIIEKKQPVAFWCNPISGHNTLYWYLQNLGQGPELLIRYENEEAVDDSQLPKDRFSAERLKGVDSTLKIQPAELGDSAVYLCASSGGGTGGDTGELFFGEGSRLTVL.